The 18 T cell receptor beta chains below come from one sample, sequenced in a study of shared clonotypes between healthy human individuals. Sequencing used immunoSEQ multiplex PCR; TCRdb keeps in-frame clones, though not all of them. The sample has 1,400,000 or so clones; 98% are singletons. Sequencing was carried out using naive CD4+ T cells sorted from blood. Subset given: CD45RA+ positively selected. The source of these receptors is a man aged 25 to 40 in good health.

This chain joins TRBV11-2 and TRBJ2-7; tentatively, D is TRBD1 or TRBD2 (6 bases each). The CDR3 is 14 residues long. V lost 8 bases to trimming and J lost 2 bases, with 16 bases between them. The germline gives CDR1 SGHAT, CDR2 FQNNGV. The DNA for the CDR3 is TGTGCCAGCGGGGGGCTGGACCGAGCCTACGAGCAGTACTTC. Its protein product is CASGGLDRAYEQYF.

CDR3 protein: CASSEVAGREHEQYF. The CDR3 region has the DNA TGTGCCAGCAGTGAAGTAGCGGGCCGCGAGCACGAGCAGTACTTC. The chain joins TRBV28 to TRBJ2-7; TRBD2 matches at 7 bases. V gave up 5 bases and J gave up 5 bases; unmatched junction bases: 12. There are 15 residues in the CDR3. Per germline, CDR1 MDHEN and CDR2 SYDVKM.

The chain recombines TRBV6-4 with TRBJ2-3, with D possibly being TRBD1 or TRBD2 (6 bases each). Per the germline V gene, CDR1 is MRHNA and CDR2 is SNTAGT. V lost 0 bases and J 1 base, leaving 8 bases between the germline ends. The CDR3 has 15 amino acids. The CDR3 DNA reads TGTGCCAGCAGTGACTCTAGGGGGGGCACAGATACGCAGTATTTT. Its translation is CASSDSRGGTDTQYF.

The rearrangement joins TRBV6-6 to TRBJ2-7; possible D gene TRBD1, 6 bases. Trimming took 6 bases from V and 3 from J, leaving 15 bases between them. Germline values: CDR1 MNHNY, CDR2 SVGAGI (reference sequence). CDR3 length: 14 residues. CDR3 loop: CASSYRDTGYEQYF. DNA of the CDR3: TGTGCCAGCAGCTACCGGGACACCGGCTACGAGCAGTACTTC.

The CDR3 spells CASSLFVGTNTGELFF. CDR3 nucleotide sequence: TGCGCCAGCAGCTTGTTTGTCGGGACGAACACCGGGGAGCTGTTTTTT. The rearrangement links TRBV5-1 to TRBJ2-2; D possibly corresponds to TRBD2 (5 bases). The V end lost 1 base, the J end lost 0 bases, and 10 bases lay between the germline ends. Germline lookup yields CDR1 SGHRS and CDR2 YFSETQ. The CDR3 has 16 amino acids.

This chain links TRBV19 with TRBJ1-2, with D uncertain. The CDR3 contains 14 residues. The ends were cut back, 7 bases at V and 7 bases at J, with 19 bases in the middle. Germline V gives CDR1 LNHDA, CDR2 SQIVND (reference sequence). The CDR3 region is CASTDPPEGSGYTF. In DNA form, the CDR3 reads TGTGCCAGTACCGACCCCCCAGAGGGCAGTGGCTACACCTTC.

The chain recombines TRBV5-1 with TRBJ1-1; 9 bases agree with TRBD1. V lost 1 base to trimming and J lost 0 bases; unmatched junction nucleotides: 4. The V gene's germline CDR1 is SGHRS and CDR2 YFSETQ. This CDR3 spans 16 amino acids. CDR3 DNA: TGCGCCAGCAGCTTGATCGGACAGGGGCTGAACACTGAAGCTTTCTTT. Its translation is CASSLIGQGLNTEAFF. Together with reference TRBV5-1 and TRBJ1-1, the CDR3 gives the full variable domain: KAGVTQTPRYLIKTRGQQVTLSCSPISGHRSVSWYQQTPGQGLQFLFEYFSETQRNKGNFPGRFSGRQFSNSRSEMNVSTLELGDSALYLCASSLIGQGLNTEAFFGQGTRLTVV.

The CDR3 nucleotides read TGTGCCTGGAGTCCGGGACAGGTTTACGAGCAGTACTTC. Translated, it gives CAWSPGQVYEQYF. This chain links TRBV30 with TRBJ2-7; TRBD1 matches 8 bases. J gave up 4 bases and V 2 bases, and 4 bases lay outside the gene matches. Germline lookup yields CDR1 GTSNPN and CDR2 SVGIG (reference sequence). The CDR3 is made up of 13 amino acids.

V and J are TRBV5-4 and TRBJ2-2; 9 positions agree with TRBD2. The junction had 14 bases not matched to a gene; V was cut back by 4 bases and J by 7 bases. CDR3 size: 17 residues. The V gene's germline CDR1 is SGHNT and CDR2 YYREEE (reference sequence). CDR3 in amino acids: CASSPSLSGRMIGELFF. The CDR3 DNA is TGTGCCAGCAGCCCTTCGTTGAGCGGGAGGATGATCGGGGAGCTGTTTTTT.

The J gene is TRBJ2-1, the V gene TRBV16; D is uncertain. Trimming pared 1 base from V and 12 bases from J, leaving 13 bases between. The germline V gene encodes CDR1 KGHSY and CDR2 FQNENV. The CDR3 has 13 residues. CDR3 coding DNA: TGTGCCAGCAGCCAATTATCGGCAGAAGGGCAGTTCTTC. Its protein product is CASSQLSAEGQFF.

The chain uses TRBV6-5 and TRBJ1-1; no firm D call. CDR3 length: 14 amino acids. With 6 bases removed from V and 1 base from J, the gap between germline ends came to 12 bases. Germline assignment: CDR1 MNHEY and CDR2 SVGAGI. The CDR3 DNA reads as TGTGCCAGCAGCGCGATTCTGGGGAACACTGAAGCTTTCTTT. It translates to CASSAILGNTEAFF.

This chain links TRBV5-1 with TRBJ2-1; D remains unclear. The CDR3 runs 15 residues. Germline V gene sequence: CDR1 SGHRS, CDR2 YFSETQ. Trimming removed 1 base from V and 0 bases from J, with 8 bases in between. DNA for the CDR3: TGCGCCAGCAGCTTGCAGGCAGGCTCCTACAATGAGCAGTTCTTC. Translated, it gives CASSLQAGSYNEQFF.

The V and J genes are TRBV5-4 and TRBJ1-2; possibly TRBD1 for D (6 bases). Germline assignment: CDR1 SGHNT and CDR2 YYREEE (reference sequence). Trimming removed 4 bases at V and 3 bases at J, with 19 bases between. The CDR3 length is 16 residues. Here the CDR3 DNA reads TGTGCCAGCAGCCATACAACAGGGTCAAGGGACTATGGCTACACCTTC. It encodes CASSHTTGSRDYGYTF.

The chain is built from TRBV7-2 and TRBJ2-1, with 9 bases identical to TRBD2. CDR1 and CDR2 from the germline V gene are SGHTA and FQGNSA. Trimming cost V 4 bases and J 4 bases; bases outside gene matches: 8. CDR3 length equals 16 residues. In DNA, the CDR3 is TGTGCCAGCAGCTCAGCCTTAGCGGGGGATTACAATGAGCAGTTCTTC. It is translated as CASSSALAGDYNEQFF.

This chain uses TRBV4-1 with TRBJ1-2, with D hard to call. There are 14 residues in the CDR3. CDR1 is MGHRA, CDR2 YSYEKL, per germline. Between the trimmed V and J ends, which lost 5 bases and 8 bases, there was a span of 18 bases. The CDR3 DNA reads TGCGCCAGCAGCGGTCGAGCAGAGAAAGAAGGCTACACCTTC. Translation gives CASSGRAEKEGYTF.

This chain links TRBV28 with TRBJ2-3; 8 bases map to TRBD2. V gave up 5 bases and J gave up 1 base; unmatched junction bases: 8. Per germline, CDR1 MDHEN and CDR2 SYDVKM. This CDR3 contains 16 residues. The CDR3 loop is CASSLYSGGGTDTQYF. The CDR3 DNA is TGTGCCAGCAGTCTTTATTCGGGAGGGGGCACAGATACGCAGTATTTT. Full variable domain (outside the CDR3, taken from reference TRBV28 and TRBJ2-3): DVKVTQSSRYLVKRTGEKVFLECVQDMDHENMFWYRQDPGLGLRLIYFSYDVKMKEKGDIPEGYSVSREKKERFSLILESASTNQTSMYLCASSLYSGGGTDTQYFGPGTRLTVL.

V and J are TRBV5-4 and TRBJ2-1; 7 bases align to TRBD1. The CDR3 loop spans 15 amino acids. Germline CDR1 and CDR2: SGHNT and YYREEE (reference sequence). The ends lost 2 bases at V and 9 bases at J; junction bases unmatched: 11. Here the CDR3 reads CASSLSTGIFGEQFF. The CDR3 DNA follows: TGTGCCAGCAGCTTATCGACAGGGATCTTCGGTGAGCAGTTCTTC. Supplemented by reference TRBV5-4 and TRBJ2-1, the full variable domain reads ETGVTQSPTHLIKTRGQQVTLRCSSQSGHNTVSWYQQALGQGPQFIFQYYREEENGRGNFPPRFSGLQFPNYSSELNVNALELDDSALYLCASSLSTGIFGEQFFGPGTRLTVL.

The gene calls are TRBV5-6 and TRBJ2-3; 8 bases are a match to TRBD2. This CDR3 is built from 15 residues. The trim removed 3 bases at V and 4 bases at J, leaving 7 bases unmatched. Germline assignment: CDR1 SGHDT and CDR2 YYEEEE. The CDR3 DNA is TGTGCCAGCAGCTCTAGCGGGTCCGGACCAGATACGCAGTATTTT. Translated: CASSSSGSGPDTQYF. Complete variable domain (other parts from reference TRBV5-6 and TRBJ2-3): DAGVTQSPTHLIKTRGQQVTLRCSPKSGHDTVSWYQQALGQGPQFIFQYYEEEERQRGNFPDRFSGHQFPNYSSELNVNALLLGDSALYLCASSSSGSGPDTQYFGPGTRLTVL.